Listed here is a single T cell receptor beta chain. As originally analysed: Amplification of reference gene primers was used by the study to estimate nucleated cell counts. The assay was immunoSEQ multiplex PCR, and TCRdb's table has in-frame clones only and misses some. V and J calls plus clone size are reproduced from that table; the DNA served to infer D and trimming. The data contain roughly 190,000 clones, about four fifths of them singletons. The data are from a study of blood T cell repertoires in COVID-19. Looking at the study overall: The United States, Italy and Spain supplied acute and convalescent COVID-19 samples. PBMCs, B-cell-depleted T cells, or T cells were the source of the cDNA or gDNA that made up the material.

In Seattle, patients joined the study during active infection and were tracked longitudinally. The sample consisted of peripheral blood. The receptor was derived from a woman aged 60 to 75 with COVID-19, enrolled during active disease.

The CDR3 here is CASSQDGTGGVSYETQYF. For the CDR3, the DNA is TGTGCCAGCAGCCAAGACGGGACAGGGGGCGTCTCATACGAGACCCAGTACTTC. V gene TRBV3-1 (or the pseudogene TRBV3-2) combines with J gene TRBJ2-5; 12 nucleotides line up with TRBD1. V lost 0 bases, J lost 5 bases, and 10 bases stayed unmatched. Per germline, CDR1 LGHDT and CDR2 YNNKEL (reference sequence). This CDR3 has 18 amino acids.